The rows below give T cell receptor beta chains drawn from one sample of a study of shared clonotypes between healthy human individuals. Here immunoSEQ multiplex PCR was the method, and the copy in TCRdb shows in-frame clones only, minus some. Among a few million clones listed, more than 85% were seen once. The sample taken for sequencing was naive CD4+ T cells from PBMCs. These receptors originate from a man aged 18 to 30 in good health. Some clones in this sample may be carry-over from other donors' samples. Both conserved end residues are part of each CDR3. Fields, in order: clone size, D gene, J gene, V gene, CDR3 DNA, CDR3 protein. The D gene is left open where the match is weak. Clone size is shown for a subset of rows, as once, few, many or a class of expanded clone.

- - TRBJ2-7 TRBV7-9 TGTGCCAGCAGCTCGAGGGGGGACGAGCAGTACTTC CASSSRGDEQYF
- - TRBJ2-5 TRBV27 TGTGCCAGCAGCCCGCGGCGTAAAGAGACCCAGTACTTC CASSPRRKETQYF
- - TRBJ2-1 TRBV5-4 TGTGCCAGCAGCTTGGAGTCAGAGAACAATGAGCAGTTCTTC CASSLESENNEQFF
- TRBD1 TRBJ1-2 TRBV11-2 TGTGCCAGCAGCCCTAAATTGGTCAGGGGGTTTGGCTACACCTTC CASSPKLVRGFGYTF
- TRBD1 TRBJ2-7 TRBV28 TGTGCCAGCAGTTTACTCGGGACAGGGGTCTACGAGCAGTACTTC CASSLLGTGVYEQYF
- - TRBJ2-7 TRBV5-4 TGTGCCAGCAGCGGGCAAGGCGACGAGCAGTACTTC CASSGQGDEQYF
- - TRBJ1-1 TRBV5-1 TGCGCCAGCAGCTTATCATCGGGGAGCCAGTCGGCTTTCTTT CASSLSSGSQSAFF
once - TRBJ1-2 TRBV7-3 TGTGCCAGCAGCTCCCTATGGGGCAGCGTCTATGGCTACACCTTC CASSSLWGSVYGYTF
- - TRBJ2-4 TRBV18 TGTGCCAGCTCATCTTCGCAGGGTCTGACCATTCAGTACTTC CASSSSQGLTIQYF
- TRBD1 TRBJ1-5 TRBV5-8 TGTGCCAGCAGCAACCGGGACAGGGTCGCTCAGCCCCAGCATTTT CASSNRDRVAQPQHF